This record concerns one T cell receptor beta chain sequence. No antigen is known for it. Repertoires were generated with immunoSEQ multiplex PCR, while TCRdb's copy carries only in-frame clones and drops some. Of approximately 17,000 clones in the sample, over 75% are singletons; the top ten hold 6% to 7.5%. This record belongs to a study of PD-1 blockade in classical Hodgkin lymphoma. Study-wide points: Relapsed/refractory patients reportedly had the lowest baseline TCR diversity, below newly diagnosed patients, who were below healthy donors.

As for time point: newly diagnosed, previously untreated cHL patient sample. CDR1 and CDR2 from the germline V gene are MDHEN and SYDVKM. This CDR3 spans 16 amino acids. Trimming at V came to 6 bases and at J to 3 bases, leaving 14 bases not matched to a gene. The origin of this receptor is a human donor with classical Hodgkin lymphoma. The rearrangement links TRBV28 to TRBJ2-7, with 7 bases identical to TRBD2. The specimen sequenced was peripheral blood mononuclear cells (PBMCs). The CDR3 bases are TGTGCCAGCAGCTCGGTCCCTTGGGGGGGGATCTACGAGCAGTACTTC. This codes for CASSSVPWGGIYEQYF.